Below are 16 T cell receptor beta chains sequenced from a single sample in a study of T cell responses to AZD1222 COVID-19 vaccine. Libraries were prepared by immunoSEQ multiplex PCR; TCRdb keeps only in-frame clonotypes and omits some of them. Here the sample spans about 100,000 clones, over 75% being singletons. Material: peripheral blood, obtained on day 0 of MenACWY control vaccination. Receptors originate from an adult in good health.

The chain couples TRBV3-1 (or the pseudogene TRBV3-2) to TRBJ1-3, with D possibly matching TRBD1 (5 bases). The ends were cut back, 5 bases at V and 1 base at J, with 9 bases in the middle. Germline V gene lookup returns CDR1 LGHDT and CDR2 YNNKEL (reference sequence). This CDR3 spans 14 amino acids. In DNA form, the CDR3 reads TGTGCCAGCAGCATCGGGACTTCTGGAAACACCATATATTTT. Translating it yields CASSIGTSGNTIYF.

This clone was recorded once. This chain links TRBV2 with TRBJ2-7; D gene uncertain. V dropped 4 bases and J dropped 1 base, with 11 bases sitting between them. Germline lookup yields CDR1 SNHLY and CDR2 FYNNEI. The CDR3 is 14 residues long. Here the CDR3 DNA reads TGTGCCAGCAGTGGAGAGGACCGATCCTACGAGCAGTACTTC. It codes for CASSGEDRSYEQYF. Based on the CDR3 plus reference TRBV2 and TRBJ2-7, the full variable domain is EPEVTQTPSHQVTQMGQEVILRCVPISNHLYFYWYRQILGQKVEFLVSFYNNEISEKSEIFDDQFSVERPDGSNFTLKIRSTKLEDSAMYFCASSGEDRSYEQYFGPGTRLTVT.

The V and J genes are TRBV20-1 and TRBJ1-2; D is unresolved. Trimming took 5 bases from V and 6 from J, leaving 10 bases between them. This CDR3 spans 11 amino acids. The germline V gene has CDR1 DFQATT and CDR2 SNEGSKA (reference sequence). The CDR3, as DNA: TGCAGTGCTCCCTCGGACGATGGCTACACCTTC. This translates into CSAPSDDGYTF.

Only one count was recorded for this clone. The rearrangement links TRBV6-1 to TRBJ2-1, with D possibly being TRBD1 (6 bases). Per germline, CDR1 MNHNS and CDR2 SASEGT. Deletions cut 2 bases from V and 8 bases from J, with 16 bases between. This CDR3 is 15 amino acids long. In DNA form, the CDR3 reads TGTGCCAGCAGTGAACGGGCAGGGGTTGTGGATGAGCAGTTCTTC. Amino acid sequence: CASSERAGVVDEQFF.

J is TRBJ2-1 and V is TRBV7-2, with D possibly being TRBD1 (5 bases). The V gene's germline CDR1 is SGHTA and CDR2 FQGNSA. The CDR3 runs to 17 residues. The V and J ends lost 1 base and 9 bases respectively, with 22 bases between them. As DNA, the CDR3 is TGTGCCAGCAGCTTAGTGGTTGGGGCCAAGAAAAGCAGTGAGCAGTTCTTC. Translated, it gives CASSLVVGAKKSSEQFF.

This clone has just one count. The chain carries TRBV5-1 and TRBJ1-1, with D uncertain. From germline, CDR1 is SGHRS and CDR2 YFSETQ. Trimming took 2 bases from V and 0 from J, leaving 8 bases between them. The CDR3 loop spans 14 amino acids. CDR3 sequence reads: CASSFRDMNTEAFF. The CDR3 nucleotides read TGCGCCAGCAGCTTTAGGGATATGAACACTGAAGCTTTCTTT.

The gene calls are TRBV6-5 and TRBJ1-4, with D unresolved. This CDR3 has 11 amino acids. Germline loops: CDR1 MNHEY, CDR2 SVGAGI. V was pared by 5 bases and J by 7 bases, with 5 bases between. The CDR3 region is CASSPPEKLFF. The CDR3 DNA is TGTGCCAGCAGTCCCCCTGAAAAACTGTTTTTT.

CDR3: CASSQDLGGPPYNEQFF. DNA of the CDR3: TGTGCCAGCAGCCAAGATCTGGGGGGCCCCCCCTACAATGAGCAGTTCTTC. The chain couples TRBV3-1 (or the pseudogene TRBV3-2) to TRBJ2-1, with D perhaps assigned TRBD1 or TRBD2 (6 bases each). Trimming left V 0 bases short and J 2 bases short, with 14 bases between. Germline V gene sequence: CDR1 LGHDT, CDR2 YNNKEL (reference sequence). The CDR3 runs 17 residues.

The J gene is TRBJ1-6, the V gene TRBV7-2; D ambiguous. Germline V CDR1 and CDR2: SGHTA, FQGNSA. This CDR3 spans 15 amino acids. Trimming took 2 bases from V and 7 from J, leaving 12 bases between them. The CDR3 coding sequence is TGTGCCAGCAGCTTAAGGCGGCAGGAAAATTCACCCCTCCACTTT. Translated, it gives CASSLRRQENSPLHF.

CDR3 loop: CASSLSWVAIEKLFF. DNA for the CDR3: TGTGCCAGCAGTTTATCGTGGGTGGCAATTGAAAAACTGTTTTTT. The chain employs TRBV27 and TRBJ1-4, with no clear D. The V end lost 0 bases, the J end lost 7 bases, and 12 bases lay between the germline ends. CDR3 length: 15 residues. Germline lookup yields CDR1 MNHEY and CDR2 SMNVEV (reference sequence). The full variable domain, its missing parts supplied by reference TRBV27 and TRBJ1-4, is EAQVTQNPRYLITVTGKKLTVTCSQNMNHEYMSWYRQDPGLGLRQIYYSMNVEVTDKGDVPEGYKVSRKEKRNFPLILESPSPNQTSLYFCASSLSWVAIEKLFFGSGTQLSVL.

V and J are TRBV20-1 and TRBJ2-7; possible D gene TRBD2, 5 bases. Germline-derived CDR1 and CDR2 are DFQATT and SNEGSKA (reference sequence). V was trimmed by 3 bases and J by 2 bases, leaving 14 bases between them. The CDR3 contains 14 residues. The CDR3 DNA follows: TGCAGTGCTAGTCTTCCCGGGATAGCCTACGAGCAGTACTTC. It is translated as CSASLPGIAYEQYF.

The gene calls are TRBV9 and TRBJ1-2; D ambiguous. The length of the CDR3 is 15 residues. Germline lookup yields CDR1 SGDLS and CDR2 YYNGEE. V dropped 6 bases and J dropped 4 bases, with 19 bases sitting between them. The CDR3, as DNA: TGTGCCAGCACCTCTGCGGGCGGCACTATCTATGGCTACACCTTC. Amino acid sequence: CASTSAGGTIYGYTF.

The chain recombines TRBV30 with TRBJ1-4; a possible D gene is TRBD1 (5 bases). Germline CDR1 is GTSNPN and CDR2 is SVGIG (reference sequence). The ends were cut back, 2 bases at V and 8 bases at J, with 15 bases in the middle. The length of the CDR3 is 14 residues. This chain's CDR3 is CAWSHGDLEEKLFF. As DNA, the CDR3 is TGTGCCTGGAGTCATGGGGACCTGGAGGAAAAACTGTTTTTT.

The genes are TRBV11-2 and TRBJ1-2; possible D gene TRBD1, 6 bases. Germline assignment: CDR1 SGHAT and CDR2 FQNNGV. V dropped 1 base and J dropped 4 bases, with 10 bases sitting between them. The CDR3 covers 14 residues. The CDR3 DNA follows: TGTGCCAGCAGCTTAGCCCAGGGGACCTATGGCTACACCTTC. This translates into CASSLAQGTYGYTF.

The rearrangement joins TRBV6-6 to TRBJ1-1, with D maybe TRBD1 (6 bases). V was clipped by 6 bases and J by 1 base, with 12 bases between them. The CDR3 covers 14 residues. In germline, CDR1 is MNHNY, CDR2 SVGAGI (reference sequence). In DNA, the CDR3 is TGTGCCAGCAGGGAGACAGGCACGAACACTGAAGCTTTCTTT. Translated: CASRETGTNTEAFF.

CDR3 bases: TGTGCCAGCAGCCCTGAAAGGGAAGCTGGAAACACCATATATTTT. This sequence encodes CASSPEREAGNTIYF. J is TRBJ1-3 and V is TRBV9; D is undetermined. Germline V gene lookup returns CDR1 SGDLS and CDR2 YYNGEE. V lost 4 bases, J lost 2 bases, and 13 bases lay in between. The CDR3 is 15 amino acids.